This T cell receptor (beta chain) stems from a study of T cells in Graves' hyperthyroidism and ophthalmopathy. For ophthalmopathy patients, the Clinical Activity Score was at least 3 and the NOSPECS grade at least 4; duration was under 3 months. Amplified regions were TCR beta CDR3 sequences from RNA transcripts. The TCR CDR3 first-round RT-PCR relied on the HTBI primer set. MiXCR, run by TCRdb on the multiplex PCR reads, gives a single entry per CDR3 protein. Of fewer than 550,000 distinct CDR3 sequences in the sample, around a quarter are singletons; the top ten hold approximately 11%. The CDR3 spans 15 residues. Germline CDR1 MDHEN, CDR2 SYDVKM. V lost 3 bases and J lost 4, with 15 bases in between.

The sequence was collected from a woman aged 25 to 39 with Graves' ophthalmopathy. The rearrangement links TRBV28 to TRBJ1-2; weak D call: TRBD1 (6 bases). Sequencing input: blood. CDR3 protein: CASSLRQDSLYGYTF. Written as DNA, the CDR3 is TGTGCCAGCAGTTTGCGACAGGACTCTCTCTATGGCTACACCTTC.